The clone carrying this T cell receptor beta chain has a single count. Its antigen is undetermined. The sample is drawn from a study of cytomegalovirus exposure and HLA in healthy donors. Looking at the study overall: Genotyping of some 390 donors showed that 65% to 90% belonged to the Caucasian-associated ancestry cluster.

Overall study findings and caveats: TCR beta sequences reportedly predicted most subjects' HLA-A and HLA-B alleles accurately.

Primers included in the PCR were 60 Vbeta and 13 Jbeta primers. This table comes from immunoSEQ multiplex PCR, and its TCRdb copy is limited to in-frame clones, with some not included. In the table there are some 110,000 clones, just under 70% of which are singletons. The clonotype comes from a man aged 30-40 years in good health and CMV-seropositive. The sample consisted of PBMCs.

CDR3 residues: CASSLGTGHRSVDFNEQFF. CDR3 nucleotide sequence: TGTGCCAGCAGCTTGGGGACAGGGCATCGGTCTGTGGACTTCAATGAGCAGTTCTTC. The chain is built from TRBV11-3 and TRBJ2-1; 9 positions match TRBD1. CDR1 SGHNT and CDR2 YENEEA come from the germline V gene. CDR3 length: 19 residues. The V gene end was trimmed by 3 bases and the J gene end by 6 bases; junction bases not matched to a gene: 18.